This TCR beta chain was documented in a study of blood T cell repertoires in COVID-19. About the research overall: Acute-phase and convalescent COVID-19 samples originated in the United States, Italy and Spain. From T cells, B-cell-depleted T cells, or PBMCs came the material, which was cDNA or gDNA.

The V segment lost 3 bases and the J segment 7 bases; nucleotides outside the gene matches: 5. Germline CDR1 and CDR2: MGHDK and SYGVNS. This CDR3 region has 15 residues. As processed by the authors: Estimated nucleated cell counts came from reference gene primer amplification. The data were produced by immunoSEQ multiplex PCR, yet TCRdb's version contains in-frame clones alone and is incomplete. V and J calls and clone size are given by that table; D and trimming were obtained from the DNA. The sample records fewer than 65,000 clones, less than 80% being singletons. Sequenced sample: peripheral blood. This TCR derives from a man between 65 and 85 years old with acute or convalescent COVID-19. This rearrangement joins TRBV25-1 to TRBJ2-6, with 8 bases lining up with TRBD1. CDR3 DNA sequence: TGTGCCAGCAGTGAGACGGGGACAGGTGCCAACGTCCTGACTTTC. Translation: CASSETGTGANVLTF. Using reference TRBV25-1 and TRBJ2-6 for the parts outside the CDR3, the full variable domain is EADIYQTPRYLVIGTGKKITLECSQTMGHDKMYWYQQDPGMELHLIHYSYGVNSTEKGDLSSESTVSRIRTEHFPLTLESARPSHTSQYLCASSETGTGANVLTFGAGSRLTVL.